The 20 T cell receptor beta chains given below trace back to one sample, sequenced in a study of blood T cell repertoires in COVID-19. Sequenced by immunoSEQ multiplex PCR; TCRdb stores in-frame clones only, minus some. The data hold approximately 140,000 clones, with around 89% observed a single time. The specimen sequenced was peripheral blood. The source of these receptors is a human donor in a cohort sampled during active COVID-19.

CDR3 in amino acids: CASSSAPGDLFPTGELFF. The CDR3 region has the DNA TGCGCCAGCAGCTCGGCCCCAGGGGACCTCTTCCCCACCGGGGAGCTGTTTTTT. J is TRBJ2-2 and V is TRBV5-1; maybe TRBD1 (6 bases). CDR3 size: 18 residues. The germline V and J ends were trimmed by 3 bases and 4 bases, with 22 bases remaining between them. Germline V gene data show CDR1 as SGHRS and CDR2 as YFSETQ. Combining the CDR3 with reference TRBV5-1 and TRBJ2-2 gives the whole variable domain KAGVTQTPRYLIKTRGQQVTLSCSPISGHRSVSWYQQTPGQGLQFLFEYFSETQRNKGNFPGRFSGRQFSNSRSEMNVSTLELGDSALYLCASSSAPGDLFPTGELFFGEGSRLTVL.

This clone was observed a handful of times. In the same sample, other DNA sequences code for this CDR3. The chain links TRBV5-4 to TRBJ1-3; maybe TRBD1 (6 bases). The V end was cut by 2 bases, the J end by 2 bases, with 8 bases between. The CDR3 spans 14 residues. CDR1 is SGHNT and CDR2 is YYREEE in the germline V gene (reference sequence). The CDR3 nucleotides read TGTGCCAGCAGCTTACAGGGTGCTGGAAACACCATATATTTT. Its protein product is CASSLQGAGNTIYF. Based on the CDR3 plus reference TRBV5-4 and TRBJ1-3, the full variable domain is ETGVTQSPTHLIKTRGQQVTLRCSSQSGHNTVSWYQQALGQGPQFIFQYYREEENGRGNFPPRFSGLQFPNYSSELNVNALELDDSALYLCASSLQGAGNTIYFGEGSWLTVV.

This clone was observed a handful of times. CDR3 DNA: TGTGCCAGCAGCAATACTGGGAGCTCCTACAATGAGCAGTTCTTC. Protein sequence: CASSNTGSSYNEQFF. The chain combines TRBV11-2 with TRBJ2-1; D is perhaps TRBD2 (5 bases). Between the trimmed V and J ends, which lost 5 bases and 0 bases, there was a span of 11 bases. The CDR3 extends over 15 amino acids. Germline values: CDR1 SGHAT, CDR2 FQNNGV.

This clone was counted a few times. The chain has TRBV7-9 and TRBJ1-1; TRBD1 agrees at 7 bases. Germline-derived CDR1 and CDR2 are SEHNR and FQNEAQ (reference sequence). The trim removed 5 bases at V and 7 bases at J, leaving 13 bases unmatched. The CDR3 sequence is 15 residues long. As DNA, the CDR3 is TGTGCCAGCAGCCCCCGAGGGGGCGGGGAGCTTGAAGCTTTCTTT. This gives the protein CASSPRGGGELEAFF.

The J gene is TRBJ1-1, the V gene TRBV5-1; D is perhaps TRBD1 (5 bases). The CDR3 runs 13 residues. Germline lookup yields CDR1 SGHRS and CDR2 YFSETQ. V lost 1 base, J lost 5 bases, and 9 bases lay in between. The chain's CDR3 is CASSLRGITEAFF. CDR3 bases: TGCGCCAGCAGCTTGCGGGGGATTACTGAAGCTTTCTTT.

This chain connects TRBV18 to TRBJ2-6; the D is unclear. Germline CDR1 is KGHSH and CDR2 is LQKENI. The CDR3 runs to 16 residues. V shed 4 bases and J shed 0 bases, with 10 bases lying between them. CDR3 sequence reads: CASSLKPSSGANVLTF. In nucleotides, the CDR3 is TGTGCCAGCTCACTTAAACCGAGCTCTGGGGCCAACGTCCTGACTTTC.

V usage is TRBV12-3 or TRBV12-4 and J usage is TRBJ2-5, with 7 bases fitting TRBD1. After removal of 6 bases from V and 5 bases from J, the junction contained 6 bases not matched to a gene. The CDR3 is 13 amino acids. The DNA for the CDR3 is TGTGCCAGCAGCCTGACAGGGTATGAGACCCAGTACTTC. It translates to CASSLTGYETQYF.

This sequence joins TRBV6-5 and TRBJ2-5; maybe TRBD1 (6 bases). The CDR3 loop spans 14 amino acids. CDR1 is MNHEY, CDR2 SVGAGI, per germline. V lost 6 bases to trimming and J lost 2 bases, with 13 bases between them. The DNA for the CDR3 is TGTGCCAGCAGGCCTTTACAGGGACAAGAGACCCAGTACTTC. Its translation: CASRPLQGQETQYF.

The gene calls are TRBV7-6 and TRBJ1-6; 8 bases fit TRBD1. The V gene end was trimmed by 2 bases and the J gene end by 6 bases; junction bases not matched to a gene: 3. CDR1 is SGHVS, CDR2 FNYEAQ, per germline. The CDR3 runs to 15 residues. The CDR3 DNA reads as TGTGCCAGCAGCTTACGCGGACAGGGTAATTCACCCCTCCACTTT. Protein: CASSLRGQGNSPLHF.

The chain combines TRBV6-2 or TRBV6-3 with TRBJ1-6; perhaps TRBD1 as D (6 bases). The CDR3 extends over 12 amino acids. With 5 bases removed from V and 8 bases from J, the gap between germline ends came to 7 bases. The germline CDR1 and CDR2 sequences are MNHEY and SVGEGT. CDR3 sequence (DNA): TGTGCCAGCAGTCGACAGGATTCACCCCTCCACTTT. Its protein product is CASSRQDSPLHF.

The gene calls are TRBV5-1 and TRBJ1-6, with unresolved D. CDR1 and CDR2 from the germline V gene are SGHRS and YFSETQ. The CDR3 extends over 15 amino acids. Trimming pared 2 bases from V and 5 bases from J, leaving 11 bases between. The CDR3 DNA follows: TGCGCCAGCAGCTTCATCGATGCTAATAATTCACCCCTCCACTTT. It encodes CASSFIDANNSPLHF. Full variable domain (missing parts from reference TRBV5-1 and TRBJ1-6): KAGVTQTPRYLIKTRGQQVTLSCSPISGHRSVSWYQQTPGQGLQFLFEYFSETQRNKGNFPGRFSGRQFSNSRSEMNVSTLELGDSALYLCASSFIDANNSPLHFGNGTRLTVT.

This clone was observed once. The chain uses TRBV5-8 and TRBJ2-5; 7 nucleotides match TRBD2. CDR1 is SGHTS and CDR2 is YDEGEE in the germline V gene. There are 16 residues in the CDR3. After removal of 0 bases from V and 0 bases from J, the junction contained 5 bases not matched to a gene. CDR3: CASSLGASGYQETQYF. The CDR3 nucleotides are TGTGCCAGCAGCTTGGGGGCTAGCGGCTACCAAGAGACCCAGTACTTC.

The rearrangement joins TRBV3-1 (or the pseudogene TRBV3-2) to TRBJ2-6; 7 nucleotides line up with TRBD1. The CDR3 spans 15 residues. The ends lost 2 bases at V and 2 bases at J; junction bases unmatched: 0. Germline values: CDR1 LGHDT, CDR2 YNNKEL (reference sequence). The CDR3 protein is CASSQTGAGANVLTF. The CDR3 bases are TGTGCCAGCAGCCAAACAGGGGCTGGGGCCAACGTCCTGACTTTC.

The chain has TRBV5-1 and TRBJ2-5; D not resolved. This CDR3 is 14 amino acids long. Deletions cut 2 bases from V and 3 bases from J, with 11 bases between. The germline CDR1 and CDR2 sequences are SGHRS and YFSETQ. CDR3 region: CASSLAPSKETQYF. DNA of the CDR3: TGCGCCAGCAGCTTAGCCCCGTCCAAAGAGACCCAGTACTTC.

The V and J genes are TRBV5-1 and TRBJ2-5, with D possibly matching TRBD2 (6 bases). V was trimmed by 2 bases and J by 7 bases, leaving 15 bases between them. The CDR3 has 14 residues. Per the germline V gene, CDR1 is SGHRS and CDR2 is YFSETQ. The CDR3, as DNA: TGCGCCAGCAGCTTTGACCGACTAGTTGGGACCCAGTACTTC. The encoded protein is CASSFDRLVGTQYF.

This chain links TRBV9 with TRBJ2-2; 8 bases map to TRBD1. V shed 4 bases, J shed 5 bases, and the junction held 13 bases outside the gene matches. The CDR3 is 17 amino acids. CDR1 and CDR2 (germline): SGDLS, YYNGEE. The CDR3 DNA follows: TGTGCCAGCAGCCCACGGCCAGGACAGGGAAAGACCGGGGAGCTGTTTTTT. It translates to CASSPRPGQGKTGELFF.

This clone was detected only once. CDR3 protein: CASSVDRYNEQFF. In nucleotides, the CDR3 is TGTGCCAGCAGTGTGGACAGATACAATGAGCAGTTCTTC. The chain recombines TRBV2 with TRBJ2-1; tentatively, D is TRBD1 (6 bases). V lost 4 bases to trimming and J lost 4 bases, with 8 bases between them. Germline CDR1 and CDR2: SNHLY and FYNNEI. The CDR3 length is 13 residues.

The V gene is TRBV3-1 (or the pseudogene TRBV3-2), the J gene TRBJ1-2, with 8 bases aligning to TRBD1. Trimming cost V 6 bases and J 4 bases; bases outside gene matches: 7. This CDR3 spans 14 amino acids. Germline-derived CDR1 and CDR2 are LGHDT and YNNKEL (reference sequence). The CDR3 reads CASSRQGPSYGYTF. CDR3 nucleotide sequence: TGTGCCAGCAGTCGACAGGGGCCCTCCTATGGCTACACCTTC.

This chain uses TRBV18 with TRBJ1-6; a possible D gene is TRBD1 (5 bases). This CDR3 is 14 amino acids long. The V gene's germline CDR1 is KGHSH and CDR2 LQKENI. Trimming left V 3 bases short and J 9 bases short, with 12 bases between. This chain's CDR3 is CASSPGWRGSPLHF. CDR3 bases: TGTGCCAGCTCACCCGGGTGGAGGGGTTCACCCCTCCACTTT.

V and J are TRBV5-1 and TRBJ1-2; D is perhaps TRBD1 (6 bases). V was cut by 0 bases and J by 4 bases, with 16 bases left in between. The CDR3 is 16 amino acids. Germline V lookup: CDR1 SGHRS, CDR2 YFSETQ. For the CDR3, the DNA is TGCGCCAGCAGCTTGGCCGCCAGGGGCGCTGGCTATGGCTACACCTTC. Protein product: CASSLAARGAGYGYTF.